This T cell receptor beta chain was sequenced in a study of T cells in Graves' hyperthyroidism and ophthalmopathy. This clonotype was picked up many times. Antigen: not known. Study results and limitations: Separating ophthalmopathy from stable hyperthyroidism was achieved by a 13 V-J model.

V lost 5 bases and J 6 bases, leaving 6 bases between the germline ends. Germline V gene lookup returns CDR1 KGHDR and CDR2 SFDVKD. The CDR3 sequence is 11 residues long. Regions amplified from RNA transcripts were the TCR beta CDR3 regions. Using the HTBI primer set, a first-round RT-PCR was run on the TCR CDR3. In TCRdb, the multiplex PCR reads were re-called with MiXCR into one record per CDR3 protein. The data show roughly 520,000 distinct CDR3 sequences, approximately 24% seen once. J is TRBJ1-2 and V is TRBV24-1, with unresolved D. This sequence was found in a woman aged 25-40 years with Graves' ophthalmopathy. The sample taken for sequencing was blood. The CDR3 DNA sequence: TGTGCCACCAGTGCCGGGGATGGCTACACCTTC. It specifies CATSAGDGYTF.